Listed here is a single T cell receptor beta chain. The antigen remains undetermined. This sample was taken from a study of OX40 agonist ivuxolimab in advanced cancers. Broader study findings: There were also nonresponders showing low normalized T-cell clonal expansion.

With V trimmed by 6 bases and J by 9 bases, 6 bases remained unmatched. CDR3 length equals 14 residues. Germline loops: CDR1 MNHNY, CDR2 SVGAGI (reference sequence). Method: immunoSEQ multiplex PCR; TCRdb's copy keeps in-frame clones and lacks some. The repertoire holds about 68,000 clones, with 85% as singletons. The chain carries TRBV6-6 and TRBJ1-6, with TRBD1 matching over 9 bases. The receptor was isolated from an adult with an advanced solid tumor such as melanoma, head and neck, liver or kidney cancer. This sample comprised CD4+ or CD8+ T cells sorted from blood, obtained in a trial of the OX40 agonist ivuxolimab. As DNA, the CDR3 is TGTGCCAGCAGAGAACAGGGGGCGAGTTCACCCCTCCACTTT. It specifies CASREQGASSPLHF.